The 14 T cell receptor beta chains below come from one sample, sequenced in a study of blood T cell repertoires in COVID-19. Measured with immunoSEQ multiplex PCR; TCRdb has only the in-frame clones, and not every one. The data show about 230,000 clones, 65% to 85% seen once. Sequenced: peripheral blood. These receptors were collected from a man aged 35-49 years with acute or convalescent COVID-19.

J is TRBJ2-3 and V is TRBV4-3; D call uncertain. The CDR3 loop spans 16 amino acids. Germline values: CDR1 LGHNA, CDR2 YSLEER. V was cut by 0 bases and J by 6 bases, with 16 bases left in between. CDR3 bases: TGCGCCAGCAGCCAAGACTTCGACCCGCCCGGGGATACGCAGTATTTT. Translating it yields CASSQDFDPPGDTQYF.

This clone was seen once. The gene calls are TRBV6-1 and TRBJ2-7; D is perhaps TRBD1 (6 bases). Deletions cut 0 bases from V and 2 bases from J, with 29 bases between. CDR3 size: 21 residues. CDR1 MNHNS and CDR2 SASEGT come from the germline V gene. The CDR3: CASSEASIGTYSGDSTYEQYF. The CDR3 region has the DNA TGTGCCAGCAGTGAAGCATCAATCGGGACGTACTCAGGGGATAGTACCTACGAGCAGTACTTC.

The chain is built from TRBV5-6 and TRBJ1-1, with D perhaps matching TRBD1 (5 bases). V was pared by 1 base and J by 5 bases, with 12 bases between. CDR1 is SGHDT, CDR2 YYEEEE, per germline. The CDR3 runs 14 residues. The CDR3 DNA reads TGTGCCAGCAGCTTGTGGGGCCCTGGAACTGAAGCTTTCTTT. The encoded protein is CASSLWGPGTEAFF.

The CDR3 DNA reads as TGTGCCACCAGTGACCCTGGACAGAGCACCGGGGAGCTGTTTTTT. It translates to CATSDPGQSTGELFF. This rearrangement joins TRBV24-1 to TRBJ2-2; weak D call: TRBD1 (6 bases). The CDR3 contains 15 residues. The germline V gene has CDR1 KGHDR and CDR2 SFDVKD. The V gene lost 4 bases and the J gene lost 4 bases, with 12 bases spanning the gap.

This clone occurred many times. The chain employs TRBV5-4 and TRBJ1-1; tentatively, D is TRBD1 (6 bases). V lost 3 bases to trimming and J lost 1 base, with 10 bases between them. Germline V gene sequence: CDR1 SGHNT, CDR2 YYREEE (reference sequence). CDR3 length: 14 residues. This chain's CDR3 is CASSSKTGNTEAFF. CDR3 nucleotide sequence: TGTGCCAGCAGCTCGAAGACAGGGAACACTGAAGCTTTCTTT.

The chain employs TRBV7-2 and TRBJ2-3, with 13 nucleotides matching TRBD2. The CDR3 is made up of 15 amino acids. V dropped 5 bases and J dropped 6; count of bases not matched to a gene: 5. Germline V gene data show CDR1 as SGHTA and CDR2 as FQGNSA. CDR3 sequence reads: CASSRTSGGADTQYF. The DNA of the CDR3 is TGTGCCAGCAGCCGGACTAGCGGGGGTGCCGATACGCAGTATTTT. Based on the CDR3 plus reference TRBV7-2 and TRBJ2-3, the full variable domain is GAGVSQSPSNKVTEKGKDVELRCDPISGHTALYWYRQSLGQGLEFLIYFQGNSAPDKSGLPSDRFSAERTGGSVSTLTIQRTQQEDSAVYLCASSRTSGGADTQYFGPGTRLTVL.

The rearrangement joins TRBV30 to TRBJ1-1, with D perhaps TRBD1 (6 bases). In germline, CDR1 is GTSNPN, CDR2 SVGIG (reference sequence). This CDR3 is built from 16 residues. V was clipped by 6 bases and J by 1 base, with 21 bases between them. The CDR3 here is CACPRVGARPNTEAFF. In nucleotides, the CDR3 is TGTGCCTGTCCGCGGGTGGGGGCTCGTCCGAACACTGAAGCTTTCTTT. The full variable domain, rest sourced from reference TRBV30 and TRBJ1-1, is SQTIHQWPATLVQPVGSPLSLECTVEGTSNPNLYWYRQAAGRGLQLLFYSVGIGQISSEVPQNLSASRPQDRQFILSSKKLLLSDSGFYLCACPRVGARPNTEAFFGQGTRLTVV.

The DNA for the CDR3 is TGTGCCAGCAGTCCCGGGTCCACTGAGCAGTTCTTC. It translates to CASSPGSTEQFF. The V gene is TRBV28, the J gene TRBJ2-1; no firm D call. The germline V gene encodes CDR1 MDHEN and CDR2 SYDVKM. The CDR3 has 12 amino acids. The germline V and J ends were trimmed by 5 bases and 9 bases, with 11 bases remaining between them. Filled out from reference TRBV28 and TRBJ2-1, the complete variable domain reads DVKVTQSSRYLVKRTGEKVFLECVQDMDHENMFWYRQDPGLGLRLIYFSYDVKMKEKGDIPEGYSVSREKKERFSLILESASTNQTSMYLCASSPGSTEQFFGPGTRLTVL.

The rearrangement uses TRBV6-1 and TRBJ2-7, with 8 bases lining up with TRBD2. Germline CDR1 reads MNHNS; CDR2 reads SASEGT. With 4 bases clipped from V and 5 bases from J, the junction kept 16 bases outside the gene matches. The CDR3 has 17 residues. CDR3 sequence (DNA): TGTGCCAGCAGTGCACCTCCATGGGCTAGCGGGTTCGACGAGCAGTACTTC. Protein: CASSAPPWASGFDEQYF.

The rearrangement joins TRBV2 to TRBJ2-3; 11 bases fit TRBD2. V shed 3 bases and J 4 bases; nucleotides not matched to a gene: 3. The CDR3 spans 15 residues. Germline V CDR1 and CDR2: SNHLY, FYNNEI. In DNA form, the CDR3 reads TGTGCCAGCAGTGATGTAGCGGGAGGGCCAGATACGCAGTATTTT. It encodes CASSDVAGGPDTQYF.

The gene calls are TRBV2 and TRBJ2-1; the match to TRBD2 covers 7 bases. Germline V gene data show CDR1 as SNHLY and CDR2 as FYNNEI. V lost 4 bases to trimming and J lost 14 bases; unmatched junction nucleotides: 17. CDR3 length: 15 amino acids. In DNA, the CDR3 is TGTGCCAGCAGTGCTCTGCTAGCGGAGGCCGGGGTTAAGTTCTTC. Its protein product is CASSALLAEAGVKFF.

V usage is TRBV4-2 and J usage is TRBJ2-3, with D tentatively TRBD1 (5 bases). Germline lookup yields CDR1 LGHNA and CDR2 YNFKEQ. This CDR3 comprises 14 residues. V dropped 0 bases and J dropped 4 bases, with 8 bases sitting between them. This CDR3 reads CASSQERGSDTQYF. Here the CDR3 DNA reads TGTGCCAGCAGCCAAGAAAGGGGCTCAGATACGCAGTATTTT.

The chain employs TRBV6-2 or TRBV6-3 and TRBJ2-3; 10 nucleotides align to TRBD2. The CDR3 length is 16 residues. The V gene's germline CDR1 is MNHEY and CDR2 SVGEGT. J gave up 5 bases and V 4 bases, and 9 bases lay outside the gene matches. The DNA of the CDR3 is TGTGCCAGCAGTTCACGGCTAGCGGGAGAGGGAGATACGCAGTATTTT. It yields the protein CASSSRLAGEGDTQYF.

The count of this clone is one. The chain joins TRBV19 to TRBJ1-5, with D perhaps TRBD1 (5 bases). Trimming left V 10 bases short and J 1 base short, with 11 bases between. The CDR3 has 13 amino acids. The germline CDR1 and CDR2 sequences are LNHDA and SQIVND (reference sequence). The CDR3 region is CATDRGSNQPQHF. CDR3 nucleotide sequence: TGTGCCACAGACAGAGGAAGCAATCAGCCCCAGCATTTT.